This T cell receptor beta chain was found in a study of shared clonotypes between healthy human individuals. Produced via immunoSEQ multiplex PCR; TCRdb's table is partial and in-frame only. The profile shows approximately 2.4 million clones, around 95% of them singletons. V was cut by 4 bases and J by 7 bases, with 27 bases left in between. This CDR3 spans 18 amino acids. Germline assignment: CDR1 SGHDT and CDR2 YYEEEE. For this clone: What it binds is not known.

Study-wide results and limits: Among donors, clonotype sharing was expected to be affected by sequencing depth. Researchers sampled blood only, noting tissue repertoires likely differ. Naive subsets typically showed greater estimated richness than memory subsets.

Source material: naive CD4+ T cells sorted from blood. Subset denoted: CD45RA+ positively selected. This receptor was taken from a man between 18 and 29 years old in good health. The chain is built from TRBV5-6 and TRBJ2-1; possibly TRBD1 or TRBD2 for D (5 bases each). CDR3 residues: CASSMGWGSTSRINEQFF. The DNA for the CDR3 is TGTGCCAGCAGCATGGGGTGGGGGTCCACCAGTCGTATTAATGAGCAGTTCTTC.